What follows describes a single T cell receptor beta chain. What this receptor recognizes is not known. The sample comes from a study of cytomegalovirus exposure and HLA in healthy donors (dated by TCRdb to about 2017). Background on the whole study: In an earlier analysis of around 540 of the donors, approximately 300 Gb of sequence data and 100 million or so unique TCR beta sequences from roughly 190 million T cells were reported. To predict cytomegalovirus infection status, the study combined high-throughput TCR immunosequencing, statistical association of individual TCRs with disease status, and machine learning. Rather than using new phenotypic data, the later analysis identified candidate immune exposures from TCR beta sequences and from how often those sequences occurred across donors. The number of typed donors differed by locus: about 620-640 for A, B, C, DRB1 and DQB1; 522 for DQA1; roughly 600 for DPA1; and some 450 for DPB1. Of the roughly 410 genotyped donors, roughly 80% were placed in the genetic ancestry cluster associated with self-reported Caucasian donors. In a later genetic analysis, genome-wide SNP genotypes for about three fifths of the roughly 670 donors were used, and that subset was treated as a discovery cohort. To study patterns of TCR occurrence, a later analysis re-analyzed previously published TCR beta repertoires from just over 650 donors and added high-resolution HLA genotyping. Class I and class II HLA loci were covered by the typing at four-digit resolution. Among under 450 genotyped donors of the cohort, an average of approximately 250,000 unique TCR beta nucleotide sequences were sequenced per donor, around 18% of them non-productive. Along with the approximately 700-subject first cohort, a separate validation cohort of more than 90 different subjects was used. The study aimed to test whether cataloging public T cell receptors could reveal signatures of past pathogen exposure. Several DR-DQ haplotypes were handled as single units for association and clustering, since linkage in the cohort was strong. Donor age, sex, ethnicity and CMV serostatus were compiled alongside the repertoire data. The study used immunosequencing to profile the T cell repertoires of 670 or so subjects and linked those repertoires to cytomegalovirus serostatus. Every discovery cohort repertoire had been produced on one sequencing platform. An early release that covered about 600 HLA-typed donors contained approximately 300 gigabases of sequencing data and about 93 million unique TCR sequences. To decide whether each TCR beta V gene segment behaved as functional or pseudogenic, an earlier analysis of over 500 of the donors relied on high-throughput TCR beta sequencing.

Receptors were amplified or captured by the immunoSEQ multiplex PCR assay. For the multiplex PCR, a mixture combining 60 forward primers for TCR Vbeta segments and 13 reverse primers for TCR Jbeta segments was used. The CDR3 region of rearranged TCR beta genes was amplified from genomic DNA with a multiplex PCR assay. Amplified TCR beta libraries were sequenced as 87-base-pair reads on the Illumina HiSeq System. The source study handled its data this way. A later analysis tallied tens of millions of unique TCR beta chains across the roughly 610 repertoires, and about 12 million of those chains were shared by two or more donors. Raw reads were error-corrected and collapsed into unique sequences with a nearest-neighbor algorithm that merged closely related sequences to remove PCR and sequencing errors. V, D and J gene segments were assigned by aligning CDR3 sequences to IMGT reference sequences. For a sequence to be retained, a match of at least six nucleotides was required to both a V gene segment and a J gene segment. A rearrangement counted as productive if the CDR3 had no stop codons and remained in frame with V and J, and every other rearrangement counted as non-productive. Following IMGT convention, CDR3 was defined as the stretch from the second conserved V-encoded cysteine to the conserved J-encoded phenylalanine. The earlier analysis of 500 to 600 of the donors excluded sequences that lacked an unambiguous match to a single V gene segment. In an earlier analysis of approximately 560 of the donors, a V segment was called functional when productive rearrangements were above 56.7%, and segregating when the standard deviation between donors exceeded 5%. A statistical classification framework was built for diagnosing cytomegalovirus status from the catalog of TCR beta chain sequences. V and J gene assignment, in a later analysis, came from comparing TCR nucleotide sequences with IMGT/GENE-DB human TR gene sequences. The TCRdist pipeline was used in a later analysis to assign CDR3 sequences and most-parsimonious VDJ recombination scenarios. In a later analysis, every TCR beta chain was defined by the combination of its CDR3 amino acid sequence and its V-gene family, and reads without a unique V-gene family were dropped. A later analysis removed over 500 highly shared, low-generation-probability nucleotide sequences to deal with suspected cross-contamination and a sequencing artifact. For each public chain, a later analysis derived a clonal expansion index from normalized ranks of inferred template counts within each repertoire. A later analysis computed generation probabilities with a VDJ recombination model fitted to out-of-frame rearrangements, and checked the results against IGoR. Hypergeometric tests were used in a later analysis to score TCR-TCR, TCR-HLA and TCR-CMV co-occurrence, with a repertoire-size bias correction applied to the TCR pairs. False discovery rates were estimated in a later analysis by permuting HLA or CMV assignments 20 times. In a later analysis, co-occurring TCRs were grouped using DBSCAN, and TCRdist sequence similarity was added for clustering within HLA-allele-positive subsets. For co-occurrence clustering, repertoires with fewer than 30,000 or more than 120,000 public chains were excluded, along with five repertoires with anomalous nucleotide sharing. As stored in TCRdb, this immuneACCESS dataset retains in-frame rearrangements with V and J assigned. A fraction of the clones does not appear; measured against another copy, unresolved V genes explain less than half of the discrepancy, and the remainder lacks a known reason. Clone size and the V and J calls come from that table; the DNA yielded D and trimming. The data table for this sample lists about 48,000 clones. Over 2% of the sample is in the top ten clones.

The research as a whole found: In both the original and validation cohorts, the classifier was reported to diagnose cytomegalovirus status with high specificity and sensitivity. HLA typing was unavailable for some donors at each locus, so association tests used only the typed subset. The sequencing pipeline was judged likely to have produced a cluster of highly shared sequence variants as a technical artifact. In a later analysis, HLA-associated TCR beta chains were found to be more clonally expanded and to have lower generation probabilities than equally common non-associated chains. A later analysis associated 16,951 TCR beta sequences with specific HLA alleles at a false discovery rate of 0.05. A later genetic analysis reported fewer N-insertions in productive TCRs among donors in an Asian-associated ancestry cluster than the roughly 700-donor mean. In a later analysis, the rate of TCR association differed among HLA loci, with DRB1 alleles having the most associated TCRs and HLA-C alleles having the fewest. The study listed 150 to 200 TCR beta chains as associated with cytomegalovirus. Immune exposure information for the cohort was limited to CMV serostatus. Sequencing depth was assumed to be roughly uniform across donors in the presence/absence analyses, though that assumption may not hold. Most TCR sequences were seen in very few donors, while some public TCRs were found in many individuals. Correlated functional status among segregating V segments might be attributable to linkage disequilibrium, but an unknown experimental factor could not be ruled out. In vitro tests confirmed that a few of the cytomegalovirus-associated TCR beta chains recognize cytomegalovirus antigens. Some IMGT-functional V segments, including TRBV6-2 and TRBV6-3, could not be told apart with the 87-base-pair reads, so those segments were excluded. A further reported finding was that TCR beta sequences accurately predicted the HLA-A and HLA-B alleles for most subjects in the first cohort. It was suggested by the authors that the approach could potentially be generalized to other disease states and immunological phenotypes. When HLA alleles, especially DR and DQ, strongly co-occurred, TCR associations were difficult to assign to individual alleles. A later analysis found that most CMV-associated TCR beta chains appeared HLA-restricted, with HLA associations seemingly driven largely by CMV exposure. A later genetic analysis associated a missense DCLRE1C variant with V-gene and J-gene trimming of TCR beta chains, and an independent cohort replicated the association. In an earlier analysis of approximately 600 of the donors, most TCR beta V segments were observed in productive rearrangements about 90% or about 30% of the time, broadly matching IMGT annotations. The earlier analysis of approximately 540 of the donors excluded seventeen rarely observed V segments, including chromosome 9 orphons, because counts were too low. The cohort was sequenced for TCR beta chains only, and without alpha or paired-chain data the features that could be detected were limited. According to a later analysis, parvovirus B19, influenza, CMV and Epstein-Barr virus appeared linked to several top co-occurrence clusters.

The cohort consisted of some 670 healthy bone marrow donors. All cohort members were sampled while nominally healthy, although unrecorded immune exposures were likely present. The donor tested CMV seronegative, placing the donor among the 352 seronegative members of the cohort. Each donor provided a peripheral blood sample, and peripheral blood mononuclear cells were used for TCR beta sequencing. Genomic DNA was extracted from the blood cell samples with the Qiagen DNeasy Blood Extraction Kit. Trimming accounts for 4 bases at V and 5 bases at J, while the number of junction bases matched to no gene is 11. Taken from the germline V gene, the CDR1 and CDR2 loops are SQVTM and ANQGSEA. CDR3 length: 15 amino acids, cysteine to phenylalanine. The DNA shown is the 45-base CDR3, in frame from base 1.

The chain links TRBV29-1 with TRBJ1-1; the junction holds 9 bases that match TRBD1. The sequence derives from a woman aged 40 to 55 in good health and CMV-seronegative. Sequencing used PBMCs. In nucleotide form, the sequence is TGCAGCGTTGTGGGACAGGGTAGTAGACGGACTGAAGCTTTCTTT. It is translated as CSVVGQGSRRTEAFF. With the portions outside the CDR3 filled from the reference TRBV29-1 and TRBJ1-1 genes, the complete variable region becomes SAVISQKPSRDICQRGTSLTIQCQVDSQVTMMFWYRQQPGQSLTLIATANQGSEATYESGFVIDKFPISRPNLTFSTLTVSNMSPEDSSIYLCSVVGQGSRRTEAFFGQGTRLTVV.